This entry is about one T cell receptor beta chain. The antigen is unknown. The data originate from a study of CD8 T cells in ankylosing spondylitis. Study-wide points: Several highly homologous variants formed a TCR beta motif that appeared characteristic of ankylosing spondylitis blood.

The CDR3 length is 16 residues. The V gene end was trimmed by 0 bases and the J gene end by 8 bases; junction bases not matched to a gene: 10. Germline V lookup: CDR1 SGHRS, CDR2 YFSETQ. Quantitative 5'-RACE was performed with molecular barcodes, and it yielded the TCR beta libraries. Each CDR3 protein is one row after TCRdb ran MiXCR on the 5' RACE reads. The table records about 450,000 distinct CDR3 sequences, roughly a quarter of them present only once. The specimen sequenced was blood, either unsorted or a sorted T cell fraction (not recorded which). The TCR originated in a male donor with ankylosing spondylitis. This sequence joins TRBV5-1 and TRBJ2-1, with TRBD2 matching over 8 bases. Written as DNA, the CDR3 is TGCGCCAGCAGCTTGGACCCAGCGGGAGTATCCGATGAGCAGTTCTTC. Residues: CASSLDPAGVSDEQFF.